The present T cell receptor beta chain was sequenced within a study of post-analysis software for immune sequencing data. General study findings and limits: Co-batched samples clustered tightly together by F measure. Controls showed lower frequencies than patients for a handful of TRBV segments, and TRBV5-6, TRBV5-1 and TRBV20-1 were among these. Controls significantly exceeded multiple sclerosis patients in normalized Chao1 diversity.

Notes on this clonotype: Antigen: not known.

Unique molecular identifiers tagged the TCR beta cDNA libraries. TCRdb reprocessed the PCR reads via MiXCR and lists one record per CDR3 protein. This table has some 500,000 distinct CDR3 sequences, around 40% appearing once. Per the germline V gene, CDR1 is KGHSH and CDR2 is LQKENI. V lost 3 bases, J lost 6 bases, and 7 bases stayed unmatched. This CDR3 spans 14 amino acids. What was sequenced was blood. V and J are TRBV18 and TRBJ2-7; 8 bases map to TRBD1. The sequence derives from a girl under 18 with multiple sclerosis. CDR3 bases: TGTGCCAGCTCACCGGAGACAGGGGTATCCGAGCAGTACTTC. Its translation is CASSPETGVSEQYF.